The 2 T cell receptor beta chains given below trace back to one sample, sequenced in a study of blood T cell repertoires in COVID-19. Only in-frame clones appear in the TCRdb table, and some are missing; sequencing was by immunoSEQ multiplex PCR. Here the sample spans some 180,000 clones, approximately 80% being singletons. What was sequenced was PBMCs or T cells enriched from blood (not recorded which). The receptors come from a man aged 60-69 years who had been exposed to COVID-19.

The chain joins TRBV19 to TRBJ2-1; TRBD2 aligns across 9 bases. V was clipped by 6 bases and J by 6 bases; unmatched bases: 15. CDR3 length: 17 amino acids. CDR1 LNHDA and CDR2 SQIVND come from the germline V gene (reference sequence). CDR3 in DNA: TGTGCCAGTAGCCCGATCGGGACTAGCAAAGGGGGCAATGAGCAGTTCTTC. It encodes CASSPIGTSKGGNEQFF. The entire variable domain, with the rest obtained from reference TRBV19 and TRBJ2-1, is as follows: DGGITQSPKYLFRKEGQNVTLSCEQNLNHDAMYWYRQDPGQGLRLIYYSQIVNDFQKGDIAEGYSVSREKKESFPLTVTSAQKNPTAFYLCASSPIGTSKGGNEQFFGPGTRLTVL.

The CDR3 bases are TGCGCCAGCAGCCGGACAGGGGGTCTGGCTAACTATGGCTACACCTTC. The encoded protein is CASSRTGGLANYGYTF. V and J are TRBV5-1 and TRBJ1-2, with TRBD1 matching over 10 bases. Germline CDR1 SGHRS, CDR2 YFSETQ. Germline trimming cut 4 bases from V and 0 bases from J; bases unmatched to any gene: 6. This CDR3 spans 16 amino acids.